These 30 T cell receptor beta chains originate from one sample sequenced in a study of T cell repertoires in cytomegalovirus infection. Each CDR3 protein gets one entry after TCRdb re-called the reads with MiXCR. Of some 680,000 distinct CDR3 sequences in the sample, approximately 40% were seen once. What was sequenced was PBMCs. The origin of the receptors is a human donor in good health (CMV status not recorded). Some clones in this sample may be carry-over from other donors' samples.

The chain has TRBV10-3 and TRBJ2-7, with 12 bases matching TRBD2. The CDR3 loop spans 14 amino acids. The V and J ends lost 4 bases and 3 bases, in that order; junction bases with no gene match: 1. CDR1 is ENHRY, CDR2 SYGVKD, per germline. The CDR3 sequence is CAISGTSGVYEQYF. For the CDR3, the DNA is TGTGCCATCAGTGGGACTAGCGGGGTCTACGAGCAGTACTTC.

The chain recombines TRBV6-5 with TRBJ2-7; 8 bases line up with TRBD2. V lost 5 bases and J lost 0; bases outside the gene matches: 9. The CDR3 loop spans 16 amino acids. Per the germline V gene, CDR1 is MNHEY and CDR2 is SVGAGI. CDR3 DNA: TGTGCCAGCAGTGCTCTCGGACTAGCTGTCTCCTACGAGCAGTACTTC. Protein sequence: CASSALGLAVSYEQYF.

CDR3 loop: CASGQLSPDTQYF. The CDR3 DNA sequence: TGTGCCAGTGGTCAGCTCTCCCCAGATACGCAGTATTTT. This chain links TRBV12-3 or TRBV12-4 with TRBJ2-3, with unresolved D. V was trimmed by 9 bases and J by 4 bases, leaving 14 bases between them. This CDR3 has 13 residues.

This clonotype was seen more than once but under ten times. V and J are TRBV7-9 and TRBJ2-1; 9 positions match TRBD1. The trim removed 5 bases at V and 0 bases at J, leaving 5 bases unmatched. Germline-derived CDR1 and CDR2 are SEHNR and FQNEAQ (reference sequence). This CDR3 spans 16 amino acids. This chain's CDR3 is CASSGDRGSSYNEQFF. The CDR3 coding sequence is TGTGCCAGCAGCGGCGACAGGGGGAGCTCCTACAATGAGCAGTTCTTC.

This clonotype appeared a few times. The V gene is TRBV10-3, the J gene TRBJ2-7; a possible D gene is TRBD1 (5 bases). The CDR3 is 14 amino acids. CDR1 ENHRY and CDR2 SYGVKD come from the germline V gene. V gave up 2 bases and J gave up 0 bases, with 8 bases separating them. CDR3 nucleotide sequence: TGTGCCATCAGTGAGGGGGCCTCCTCCTACGAGCAGTACTTC. This encodes CAISEGASSYEQYF.

This clonotype has a handful of counts. This chain connects TRBV20-1 to TRBJ2-7; a weak D match, TRBD2 (6 bases). The CDR3 is made up of 14 amino acids. Germline V gene data show CDR1 as DFQATT and CDR2 as SNEGSKA (reference sequence). Between the trimmed V and J ends, which lost 4 bases and 2 bases, there was a span of 15 bases. The DNA of the CDR3 is TGCAGTGCTACCTCAGGGACTTACACCTACGAGCAGTACTTC. This encodes CSATSGTYTYEQYF.

The V call is TRBV5-1, the J call TRBJ1-6; the D gene is possibly TRBD1 (5 bases). V was clipped by 4 bases and J by 5 bases, with 10 bases between them. The CDR3 contains 14 residues. CDR1 SGHRS and CDR2 YFSETQ come from the germline V gene. The CDR3 sequence: CASSPRQNNSPLHF. CDR3 bases: TGCGCCAGCAGCCCGCGACAGAATAATTCACCCCTCCACTTT.

The chain has TRBV7-8 and TRBJ2-5; D is perhaps TRBD1 (5 bases). The CDR3 is made up of 13 amino acids. In germline, CDR1 is SGHVS, CDR2 FQNEAQ. V was cut by 5 bases and J by 4 bases, with 11 bases left in between. The CDR3 bases are TGTGCCAGCAGCCCCAGGGTTGCAGAGACCCAGTACTTC. Translated, it gives CASSPRVAETQYF.

This clonotype has ten or more counts. The chain combines TRBV5-1 with TRBJ2-2; the match to TRBD2 covers 8 bases. The J segment lost 5 bases and the V segment lost 4 bases, leaving 7 bases of the junction unmatched. This CDR3 has 15 residues. Looked up from germline, CDR1 is SGHRS and CDR2 is YFSETQ. The CDR3 DNA is TGCGCCAGCAGCCCTACGGGACTAGGGACCGGGGAGCTGTTTTTT. Protein product: CASSPTGLGTGELFF. Based on the CDR3 plus reference TRBV5-1 and TRBJ2-2, the full variable domain is KAGVTQTPRYLIKTRGQQVTLSCSPISGHRSVSWYQQTPGQGLQFLFEYFSETQRNKGNFPGRFSGRQFSNSRSEMNVSTLELGDSALYLCASSPTGLGTGELFFGEGSRLTVL.

The chain uses TRBV24-1 and TRBJ2-5; possible D gene TRBD2, 6 bases. Trimming stripped 4 bases from V and 5 bases from J, with 13 bases between. Germline CDR1 and CDR2: KGHDR and SFDVKD. The CDR3 contains 14 residues. The CDR3 region is CATSEGREVETQYF. In DNA form, the CDR3 reads TGTGCCACCAGTGAAGGTAGGGAGGTGGAGACCCAGTACTTC.

The genes are TRBV30 and TRBJ1-1; D is unclear. Germline lookup yields CDR1 GTSNPN and CDR2 SVGIG (reference sequence). The CDR3 sequence is 13 residues long. V lost 5 bases, J lost 5 bases, and 15 bases lay in between. CDR3 bases: TGTGCCTGGCAACTTGACGACGGAACTGAAGCTTTCTTT. This codes for CAWQLDDGTEAFF.

The chain recombines TRBV7-9 with TRBJ2-1; a weak D match, TRBD1 (6 bases). The CDR3 spans 13 residues. Germline assignment: CDR1 SEHNR and CDR2 FQNEAQ (reference sequence). Trimming cost V 5 bases and J 6 bases, with 11 bases left between them. The CDR3 region is CASSPRDTNEQFF. Written as DNA, the CDR3 is TGTGCCAGCAGCCCCCGGGACACCAATGAGCAGTTCTTC.

Of note for this clonotype: An end of the junction differs from the germline gene, which may be a read error. This chain links TRBV7-2 with TRBJ1-1; 7 bases are a match to TRBD1. From germline, CDR1 is SGHTA and CDR2 FQGNSA. The CDR3 sequence is 14 residues long. This chain's CDR3 is CASSISDRVTEALF. The CDR3 DNA sequence: TGTGCCAGCAGCATCAGCGACAGGGTCACTGAAGCTTTGTTT.

CDR3 sequence reads: CASSSFGTRGPTGELFF. CDR3 DNA: TGTGCCAGCAGTTCTTTCGGGACTAGAGGTCCTACCGGGGAGCTGTTTTTT. The chain joins TRBV28 to TRBJ2-2; 8 bases align to TRBD2. Per the germline V gene, CDR1 is MDHEN and CDR2 is SYDVKM. V gave up 4 bases and J gave up 5 bases; unmatched junction bases: 12. CDR3 length equals 17 residues.

The chain couples TRBV12-3 or TRBV12-4 to TRBJ1-5, with 9 nucleotides matching TRBD1. The V gene end was trimmed by 4 bases and the J gene end by 3 bases; junction bases not matched to a gene: 7. This CDR3 has 16 residues. The chain's CDR3 is CASSSKGQGINQPQHF. CDR3 DNA: TGTGCCAGCAGTTCCAAAGGACAGGGGATCAATCAGCCCCAGCATTTT.

The chain carries TRBV29-1 and TRBJ2-1; D gene uncertain. Germline V lookup: CDR1 SQVTM, CDR2 ANQGSEA. Trimming shortened V by 0 bases and J by 8 bases, and 11 bases separated the two germline ends. The CDR3 contains 13 residues. CDR3 in DNA: TGCAGCGTTGAAGATAGGGCGGATTATGAGCAGTTCTTC. This translates into CSVEDRADYEQFF.

The J gene is TRBJ2-1, the V gene TRBV5-8, with D perhaps given as TRBD1 or TRBD2 (5 bases each). The CDR3 totals 14 residues. From germline, CDR1 is SGHTS and CDR2 YDEGEE. The germline V and J ends were trimmed by 4 bases and 5 bases, with 13 bases remaining between them. For the CDR3, the DNA is TGTGCCAGCAGCGGAGTGGGGGAAGACAATGAGCAGTTCTTC. Encoded protein: CASSGVGEDNEQFF.

The V call is TRBV7-8, the J call TRBJ2-2, with TRBD2 identical over 9 bases. This CDR3 has 19 amino acids. The junction had 14 bases not matched to a gene; V was cut back by 2 bases and J by 4 bases. CDR1 SGHVS and CDR2 FQNEAQ come from the germline V gene. Here the CDR3 DNA reads TGTGCCAGCAGCTTAAGGGCTAGCGGGAATGCGGCGGGCACCGGGGAGCTGTTTTTT. Its protein is CASSLRASGNAAGTGELFF.

V gene TRBV19 combines with J gene TRBJ2-7, with D tentatively TRBD1 (6 bases). Germline CDR1 reads LNHDA; CDR2 reads SQIVND (reference sequence). Trimming cost V 4 bases and J 0 bases, with 13 bases left between them. CDR3 size: 15 residues. The DNA of the CDR3 is TGTGCCAGTAGTAACCAGGGGAGTCGCTCCTACGAGCAGTACTTC. This sequence encodes CASSNQGSRSYEQYF.

The V call is TRBV5-5, the J call TRBJ2-3; D not resolved. The germline gives CDR1 SGHKS, CDR2 YYEKEE (reference sequence). The CDR3 is 14 amino acids. V lost 4 bases, J lost 6 bases, and 15 bases lay in between. CDR3 nucleotides: TGTGCCAGCAGCACCCAGACGATAAGGGATACGCAGTATTTT. As protein: CASSTQTIRDTQYF.

In this sample, this clonotype turned up a few times. This sequence joins TRBV19 and TRBJ1-1; the D is unclear. The germline gives CDR1 LNHDA, CDR2 SQIVND (reference sequence). Trimming removed 2 bases at V and 1 base at J, with 14 bases between. The CDR3 consists of 16 residues. CDR3 in amino acids: CASSISRPRQNTEAFF. The CDR3 DNA reads TGTGCCAGTAGTATAAGCAGGCCACGTCAGAACACTGAAGCTTTCTTT. The full variable domain, its missing parts supplied by reference TRBV19 and TRBJ1-1, is DGGITQSPKYLFRKEGQNVTLSCEQNLNHDAMYWYRQDPGQGLRLIYYSQIVNDFQKGDIAEGYSVSREKKESFPLTVTSAQKNPTAFYLCASSISRPRQNTEAFFGQGTRLTVV.

The chain links TRBV7-9 to TRBJ1-1; D is unclear. The CDR3 totals 15 residues. The germline CDR1 and CDR2 sequences are SEHNR and FQNEAQ (reference sequence). Trimming took off 1 base at V and 6 bases at J, with 15 bases between the two ends. CDR3 residues: CASSLGSERTAEAFF. The CDR3 bases are TGTGCCAGCAGCTTAGGTAGCGAGCGCACGGCTGAAGCTTTCTTT.

The chain employs TRBV7-9 and TRBJ2-5, with TRBD1 identical over 9 bases. CDR3 length: 19 amino acids. Per the germline V gene, CDR1 is SEHNR and CDR2 is FQNEAQ (reference sequence). J gave up 5 bases and V 6 bases, and 22 bases lay outside the gene matches. CDR3 region: CASSRTSGTGYLGWETQYF. CDR3 bases: TGTGCCAGCAGTCGTACTTCCGGGACAGGGTACTTAGGTTGGGAGACCCAGTACTTC.

The sample holds a few counts of this clonotype. The chain uses TRBV27 and TRBJ1-2; no clear D. The germline gives CDR1 MNHEY, CDR2 SMNVEV (reference sequence). There are 13 residues in the CDR3. The germline V and J ends were trimmed by 5 bases and 1 base, with 8 bases remaining between them. The CDR3 region is CASSNDLNYGYTF. For the CDR3, the DNA is TGTGCCAGCAGTAACGACCTTAACTATGGCTACACCTTC.

This clonotype was detected ten times or more. This chain links TRBV12-3 or TRBV12-4 with TRBJ1-1; D is unresolved. V dropped 3 bases and J dropped 4 bases, with 9 bases sitting between them. This CDR3 has 13 amino acids. CDR3 loop: CASSFRGPTEAFF. The CDR3 DNA reads TGTGCCAGCAGTTTTAGAGGGCCCACTGAAGCTTTCTTT.

The chain uses TRBV5-1 and TRBJ1-1; 7 nucleotides agree with TRBD1. The V gene's germline CDR1 is SGHRS and CDR2 YFSETQ. V shed 4 bases, J shed 2 bases, and the junction held 11 bases outside the gene matches. This CDR3 contains 16 residues. Written as DNA, the CDR3 is TGCGCCAGCAGCACCGCCGGGACAGAGGTTAACACTGAAGCTTTCTTT. It translates to CASSTAGTEVNTEAFF. Full variable domain (remainder filled in from reference TRBV5-1 and TRBJ1-1): KAGVTQTPRYLIKTRGQQVTLSCSPISGHRSVSWYQQTPGQGLQFLFEYFSETQRNKGNFPGRFSGRQFSNSRSEMNVSTLELGDSALYLCASSTAGTEVNTEAFFGQGTRLTVV.

The chain couples TRBV20-1 to TRBJ1-1; 7 bases are a match to TRBD1. Germline V gene lookup returns CDR1 DFQATT and CDR2 SNEGSKA (reference sequence). The CDR3 totals 14 residues. The J segment lost 4 bases and the V segment lost 5 bases, leaving 10 bases of the junction unmatched. The CDR3 region has the DNA TGCAGTGCTGGCAGAACAGGGGTCGTCACTGAAGCTTTCTTT. Its protein product is CSAGRTGVVTEAFF.

In its sample, this clonotype was seen a few times. V gene TRBV12-3 or TRBV12-4 combines with J gene TRBJ2-1; a possible D gene is TRBD2 (6 bases). The V end lost 2 bases, the J end lost 7 bases, and 15 bases lay between the germline ends. The CDR3 is made up of 15 amino acids. The CDR3 sequence is CASSLLGGRGNEQFF. The CDR3, as DNA: TGTGCCAGCAGTTTACTAGGAGGGCGAGGGAATGAGCAGTTCTTC.

This clonotype showed up just a few times. The V gene is TRBV20-1, the J gene TRBJ1-3; D uncertain. The germline V and J ends were trimmed by 4 bases and 2 bases, with 9 bases remaining between them. CDR3 length: 13 residues. Germline V gives CDR1 DFQATT, CDR2 SNEGSKA (reference sequence). The DNA for the CDR3 is TGCAGTGCTATAGACGATGCTGGAAACACCATATATTTT. It codes for CSAIDDAGNTIYF.

The chain uses TRBV28 and TRBJ2-3, with D possibly matching TRBD2 (5 bases). The CDR3 totals 17 residues. V was clipped by 4 bases and J by 5 bases, with 22 bases between them. Germline-derived CDR1 and CDR2 are MDHEN and SYDVKM. CDR3 nucleotide sequence: TGTGCCAGCAGTTCCCCTTTCCGGCTAGCAGGTGTAGATACGCAGTATTTT. This encodes CASSSPFRLAGVDTQYF.